This T cell receptor (beta chain) was sequenced during a study of blood T cell repertoires in COVID-19. As for the study in general: The United States, Italy and Spain were the sources of the acute and convalescent COVID-19 samples. T cells, B-cell-depleted T cells, or PBMCs provided the cDNA or gDNA that served as material.

As originally analysed: Cell counts per sample came from amplifying reference gene primers. Repertoires were generated with immunoSEQ multiplex PCR, while TCRdb's copy carries only in-frame clones and drops some. V and J calls and clone size are given by that table; D and trimming were obtained from the DNA. The table lists 25,000 to 35,000 clones, about 80% of them singletons. V lost 1 base, J lost 0 bases, and 7 bases lay in between. The CDR3 contains 15 residues. Germline V CDR1 and CDR2: SGHTA, FQGNSA. The chain recombines TRBV7-2 with TRBJ1-3; D is unresolved. Sequences were obtained from peripheral blood. The source of this sequence is a woman older than 75 with acute or convalescent COVID-19. The CDR3 DNA follows: TGTGCCAGCAGCTTAGGGGCCTTCTCTGGAAACACCATATATTTT. Translated, it gives CASSLGAFSGNTIYF.